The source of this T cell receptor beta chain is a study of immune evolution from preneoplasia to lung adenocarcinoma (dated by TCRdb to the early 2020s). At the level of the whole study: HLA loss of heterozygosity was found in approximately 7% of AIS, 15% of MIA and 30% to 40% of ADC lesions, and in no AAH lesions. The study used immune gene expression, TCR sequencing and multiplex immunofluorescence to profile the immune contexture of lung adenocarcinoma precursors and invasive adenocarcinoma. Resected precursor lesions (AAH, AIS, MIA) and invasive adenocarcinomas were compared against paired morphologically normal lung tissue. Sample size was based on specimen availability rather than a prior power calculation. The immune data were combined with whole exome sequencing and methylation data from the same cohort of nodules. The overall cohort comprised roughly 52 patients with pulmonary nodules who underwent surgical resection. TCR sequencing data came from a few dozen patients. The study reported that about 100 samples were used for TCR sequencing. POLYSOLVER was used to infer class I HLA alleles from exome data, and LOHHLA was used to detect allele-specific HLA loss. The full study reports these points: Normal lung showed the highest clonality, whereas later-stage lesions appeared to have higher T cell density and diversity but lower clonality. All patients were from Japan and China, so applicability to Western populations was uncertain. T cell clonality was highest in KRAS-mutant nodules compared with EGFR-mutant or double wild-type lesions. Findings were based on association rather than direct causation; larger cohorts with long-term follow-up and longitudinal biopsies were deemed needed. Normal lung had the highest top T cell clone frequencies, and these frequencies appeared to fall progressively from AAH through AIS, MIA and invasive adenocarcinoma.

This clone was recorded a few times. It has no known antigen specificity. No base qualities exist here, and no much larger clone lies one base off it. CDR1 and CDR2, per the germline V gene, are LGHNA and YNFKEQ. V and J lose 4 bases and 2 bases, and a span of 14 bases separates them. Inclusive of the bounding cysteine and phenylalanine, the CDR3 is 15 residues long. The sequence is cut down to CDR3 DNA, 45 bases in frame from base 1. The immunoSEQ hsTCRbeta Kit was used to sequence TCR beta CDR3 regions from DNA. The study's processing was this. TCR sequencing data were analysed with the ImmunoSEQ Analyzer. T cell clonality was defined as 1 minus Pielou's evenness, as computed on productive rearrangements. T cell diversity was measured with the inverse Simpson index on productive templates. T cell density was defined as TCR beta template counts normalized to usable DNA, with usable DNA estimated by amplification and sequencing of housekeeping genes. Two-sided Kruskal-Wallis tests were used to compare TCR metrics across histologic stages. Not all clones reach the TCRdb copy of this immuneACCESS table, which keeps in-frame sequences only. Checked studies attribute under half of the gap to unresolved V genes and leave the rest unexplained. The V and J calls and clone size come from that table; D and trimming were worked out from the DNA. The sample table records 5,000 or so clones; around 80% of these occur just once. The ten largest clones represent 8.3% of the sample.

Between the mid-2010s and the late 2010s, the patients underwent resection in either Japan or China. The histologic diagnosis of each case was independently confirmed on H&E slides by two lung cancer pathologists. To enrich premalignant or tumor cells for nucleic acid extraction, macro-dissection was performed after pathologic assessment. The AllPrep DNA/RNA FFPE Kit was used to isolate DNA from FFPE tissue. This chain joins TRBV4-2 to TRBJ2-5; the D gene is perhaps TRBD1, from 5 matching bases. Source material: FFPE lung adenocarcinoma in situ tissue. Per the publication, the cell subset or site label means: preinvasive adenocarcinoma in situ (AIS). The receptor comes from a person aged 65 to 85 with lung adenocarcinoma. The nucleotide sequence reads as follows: TGTGCCAGCAGCCCCCTCCTAGGGGTACAAGAGACCCAGTACTTC. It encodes CASSPLLGVQETQYF.